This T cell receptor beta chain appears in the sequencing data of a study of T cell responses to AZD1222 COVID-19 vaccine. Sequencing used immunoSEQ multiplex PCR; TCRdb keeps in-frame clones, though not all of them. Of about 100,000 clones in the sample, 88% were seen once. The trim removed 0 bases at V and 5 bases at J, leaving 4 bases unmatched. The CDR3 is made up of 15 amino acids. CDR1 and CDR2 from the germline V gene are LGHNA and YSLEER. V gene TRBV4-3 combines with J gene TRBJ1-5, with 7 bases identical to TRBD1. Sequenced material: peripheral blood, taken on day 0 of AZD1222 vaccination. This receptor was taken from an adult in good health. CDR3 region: CASSQEAGGDQPQHF. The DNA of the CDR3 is TGCGCCAGCAGCCAAGAGGCAGGGGGTGATCAGCCCCAGCATTTT.